This T cell receptor beta chain appears in the sequencing data of a study of T cells in Graves' hyperthyroidism and ophthalmopathy. Authors of the study amplified TCR beta CDR3 regions from RNA transcripts. HTBI primers were the set used in a first-round RT-PCR of the TCR CDR3. Each CDR3 protein gets one entry after TCRdb re-called the multiplex PCR reads with MiXCR. This sample has 500,000 to 750,000 distinct CDR3 sequences, with just over 45% found just once. This CDR3 has 15 amino acids. Germline V gene lookup returns CDR1 SQVTM and CDR2 ANQGSEA. V gave up 6 bases and J gave up 5 bases; unmatched junction bases: 9. Graves' hyperthyroidism qualified as stable when ophthalmopathy did not progress within 18 months.

The sample taken for sequencing was peripheral blood or thyroid tissue (not recorded which). The TCR sequence derives from a woman younger than 35 with Graves' hyperthyroidism. This chain joins TRBV29-1 and TRBJ2-7; TRBD2 matches 14 bases. CDR3 coding DNA: TGCAGCGTCGGCGGACTAGCGGGAGGTAGGGACGAGCAGTACTTC. Translated: CSVGGLAGGRDEQYF.